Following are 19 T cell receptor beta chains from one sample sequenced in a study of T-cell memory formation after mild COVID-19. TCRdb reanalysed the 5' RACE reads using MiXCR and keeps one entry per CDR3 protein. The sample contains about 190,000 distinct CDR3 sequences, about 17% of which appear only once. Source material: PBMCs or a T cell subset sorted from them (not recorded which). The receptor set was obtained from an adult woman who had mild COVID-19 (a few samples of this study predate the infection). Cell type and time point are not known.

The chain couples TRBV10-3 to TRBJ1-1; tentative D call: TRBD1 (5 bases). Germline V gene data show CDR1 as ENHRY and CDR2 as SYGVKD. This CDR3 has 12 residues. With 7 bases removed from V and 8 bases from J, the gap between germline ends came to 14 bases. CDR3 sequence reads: CAITRGEGEAFF. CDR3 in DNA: TGTGCCATCACACGGGGGGAGGGCGAAGCTTTCTTT.

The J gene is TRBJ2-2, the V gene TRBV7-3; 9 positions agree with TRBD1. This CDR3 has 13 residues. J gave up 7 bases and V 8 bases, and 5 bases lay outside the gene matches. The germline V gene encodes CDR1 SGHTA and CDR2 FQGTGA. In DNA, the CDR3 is TGTGCCAGCCGGGACAGGGTGGTCGGGGAGCTGTTTTTT. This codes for CASRDRVVGELFF.

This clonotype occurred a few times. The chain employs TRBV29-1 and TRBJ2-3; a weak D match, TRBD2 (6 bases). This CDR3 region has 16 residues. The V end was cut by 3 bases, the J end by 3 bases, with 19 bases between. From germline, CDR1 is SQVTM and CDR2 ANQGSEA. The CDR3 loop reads CSVDDTGMGGTDTQYF. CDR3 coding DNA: TGCAGCGTTGACGACACGGGGATGGGAGGTACAGATACGCAGTATTTT.

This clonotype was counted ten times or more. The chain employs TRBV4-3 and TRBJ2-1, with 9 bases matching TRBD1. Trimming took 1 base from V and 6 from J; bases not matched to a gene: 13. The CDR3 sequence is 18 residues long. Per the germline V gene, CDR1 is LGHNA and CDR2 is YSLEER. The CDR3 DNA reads TGCGCCAGCAGCCAAGCTGGGGGACAGGGATTATCCGGCAATGAGCAGTTCTTC. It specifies CASSQAGGQGLSGNEQFF.

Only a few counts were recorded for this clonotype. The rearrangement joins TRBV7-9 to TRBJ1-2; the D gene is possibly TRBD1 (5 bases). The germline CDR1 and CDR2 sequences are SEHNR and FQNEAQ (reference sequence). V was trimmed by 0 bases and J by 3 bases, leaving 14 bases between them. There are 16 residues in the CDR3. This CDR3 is CASSLASGASDYGYTF. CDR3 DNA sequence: TGTGCCAGCAGCTTAGCCTCCGGGGCCTCCGACTATGGCTACACCTTC.

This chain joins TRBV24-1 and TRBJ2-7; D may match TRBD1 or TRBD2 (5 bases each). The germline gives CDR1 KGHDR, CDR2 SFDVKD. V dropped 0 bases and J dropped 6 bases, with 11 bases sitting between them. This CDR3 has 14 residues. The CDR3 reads CATSDLSRDGEQYF. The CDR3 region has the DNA TGTGCCACCAGTGATTTGTCAAGGGACGGCGAGCAGTACTTC.

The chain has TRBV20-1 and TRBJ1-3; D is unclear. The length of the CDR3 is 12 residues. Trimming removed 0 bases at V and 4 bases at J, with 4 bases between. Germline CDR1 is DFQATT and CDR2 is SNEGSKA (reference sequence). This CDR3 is CSARETGNTIYF. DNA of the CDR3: TGCAGTGCTAGAGAAACGGGAAACACCATATATTTT.

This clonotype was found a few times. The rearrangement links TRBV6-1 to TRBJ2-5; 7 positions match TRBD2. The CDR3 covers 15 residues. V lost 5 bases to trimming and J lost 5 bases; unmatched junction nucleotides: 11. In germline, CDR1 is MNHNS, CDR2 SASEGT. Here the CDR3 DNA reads TGTGCCAGCAGTCTTTCGAGCGGGGAGCGGGAGACCCAGTACTTC. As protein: CASSLSSGERETQYF.

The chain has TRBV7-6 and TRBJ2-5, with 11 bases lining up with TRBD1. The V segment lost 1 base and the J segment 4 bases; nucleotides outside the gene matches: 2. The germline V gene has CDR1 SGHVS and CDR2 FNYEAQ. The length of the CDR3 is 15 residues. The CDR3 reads CASSLGTGGPETQYF. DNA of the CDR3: TGTGCCAGCAGCTTAGGGACAGGGGGCCCAGAGACCCAGTACTTC.

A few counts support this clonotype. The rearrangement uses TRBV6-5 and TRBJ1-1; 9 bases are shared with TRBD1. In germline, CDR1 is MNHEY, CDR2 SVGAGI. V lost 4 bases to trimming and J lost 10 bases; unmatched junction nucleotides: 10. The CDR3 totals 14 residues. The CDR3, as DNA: TGTGCCAGCAGTTTAAACCGGGACAGGGTAAGAGCTTTCTTT. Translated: CASSLNRDRVRAFF.

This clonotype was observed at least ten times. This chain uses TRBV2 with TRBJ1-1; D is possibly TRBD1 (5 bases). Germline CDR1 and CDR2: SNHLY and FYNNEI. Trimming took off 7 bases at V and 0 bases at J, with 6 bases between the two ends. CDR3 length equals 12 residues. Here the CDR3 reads CASMTVNTEAFF. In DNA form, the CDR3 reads TGTGCCAGCATGACAGTGAACACTGAAGCTTTCTTT.

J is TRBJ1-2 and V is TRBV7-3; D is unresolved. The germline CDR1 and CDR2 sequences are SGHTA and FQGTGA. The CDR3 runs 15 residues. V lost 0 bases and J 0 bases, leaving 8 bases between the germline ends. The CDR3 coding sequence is TGTGCCAGCAGCTTAACTGGGTTGACTAACTATGGCTACACCTTC. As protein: CASSLTGLTNYGYTF.

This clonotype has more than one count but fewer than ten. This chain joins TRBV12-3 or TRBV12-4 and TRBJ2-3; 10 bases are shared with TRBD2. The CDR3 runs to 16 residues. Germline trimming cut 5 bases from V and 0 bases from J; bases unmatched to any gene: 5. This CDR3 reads CASSQLAGFSTDTQYF. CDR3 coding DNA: TGTGCCAGCAGTCAACTAGCGGGGTTTAGCACAGATACGCAGTATTTT.

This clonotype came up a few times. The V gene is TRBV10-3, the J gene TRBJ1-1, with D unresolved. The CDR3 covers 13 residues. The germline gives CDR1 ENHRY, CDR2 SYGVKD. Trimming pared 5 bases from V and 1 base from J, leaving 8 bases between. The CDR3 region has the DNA TGTGCCATCAGTAAGGACGAGAACACTGAAGCTTTCTTT. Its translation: CAISKDENTEAFF.

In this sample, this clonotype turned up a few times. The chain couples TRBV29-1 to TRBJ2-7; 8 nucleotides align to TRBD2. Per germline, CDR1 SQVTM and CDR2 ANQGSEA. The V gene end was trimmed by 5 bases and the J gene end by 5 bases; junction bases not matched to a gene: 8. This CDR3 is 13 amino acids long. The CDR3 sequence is CSVFESGRNEQYF. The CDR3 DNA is TGCAGCGTTTTCGAGAGCGGGAGAAACGAGCAGTACTTC.

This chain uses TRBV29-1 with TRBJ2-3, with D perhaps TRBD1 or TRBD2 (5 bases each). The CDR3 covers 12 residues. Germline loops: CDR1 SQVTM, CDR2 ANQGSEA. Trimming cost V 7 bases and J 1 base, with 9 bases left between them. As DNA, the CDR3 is TGCAGCGGCAGGGACGGCACAGATACGCAGTATTTT. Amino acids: CSGRDGTDTQYF.

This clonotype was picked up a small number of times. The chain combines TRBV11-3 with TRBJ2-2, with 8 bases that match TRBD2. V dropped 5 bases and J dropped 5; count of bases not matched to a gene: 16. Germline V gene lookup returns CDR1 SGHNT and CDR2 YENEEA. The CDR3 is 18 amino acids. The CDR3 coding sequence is TGTGCCAGCAGCGCGATGGGGCCTCCGGGACTAGTGACCGGGGAGCTGTTTTTT. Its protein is CASSAMGPPGLVTGELFF.

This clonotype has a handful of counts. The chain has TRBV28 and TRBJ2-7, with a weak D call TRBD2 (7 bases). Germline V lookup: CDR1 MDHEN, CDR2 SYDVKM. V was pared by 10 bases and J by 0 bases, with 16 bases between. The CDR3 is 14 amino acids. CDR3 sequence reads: CATLRGGASYEQYF. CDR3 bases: TGTGCCACCCTTCGAGGGGGGGCCTCCTACGAGCAGTACTTC.

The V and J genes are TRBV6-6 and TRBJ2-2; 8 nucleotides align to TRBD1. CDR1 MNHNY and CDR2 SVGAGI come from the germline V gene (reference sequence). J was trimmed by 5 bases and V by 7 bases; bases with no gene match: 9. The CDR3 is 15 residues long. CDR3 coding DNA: TGTGCCAGCACCAAGACAGGGGTGAGGACCGGGGAGCTGTTTTTT. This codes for CASTKTGVRTGELFF.